The clone carrying this T cell receptor beta chain occurred many times. Its matching antigen is unknown. The data derive from a study of T cells after posttransplantation cyclophosphamide. This CDR3 contains 14 residues. The trim removed 6 bases at V and 3 bases at J, leaving 8 bases unmatched. The germline V gene has CDR1 MNHNY and CDR2 SVGAGI (reference sequence). The method was immunoSEQ multiplex PCR; TCRdb's version includes in-frame clones alone and lacks a portion of them. This repertoire lists over 25,000 clones without singletons; approximately 4.3% sits in the top ten. Overall study findings and caveats: Donor-recipient repertoire similarity was low at 1-2 months, rising over year one. Skin or GI-infiltrating T cells shared few TRB sequences with blood.

The sample consisted of PBMCs. The chain recombines TRBV6-6 with TRBJ2-7; TRBD1 agrees at 7 bases. The receptor's source is a woman in her twenties or thirties in good health and a related stem cell transplant donor. The CDR3 nucleotides are TGTGCCAGCAGACGGGACCGGGACAGCTACGAGCAGTACTTC. Translation gives CASRRDRDSYEQYF.